This section outlines one TCR beta chain sequence together with its context. Antigen unknown. A read error may account for a junction end that differs from germline. The data belong to a study of breast tumors, draining lymph nodes, adjacent tissues. Study-level points and caveats: Luminal-like breast cancer showed significantly greater tumor-nontumor repertoire similarity than basal-like breast cancer did. Tumor TCR diversity was below lymph nodes but above nontumor tissue.

The lymph nodes were axillary draining lymph nodes from breast cancer patients. MiXCR, run by TCRdb on the multiplex PCR reads, gives a single entry per CDR3 protein. The sample lists approximately 100,000 distinct CDR3 sequences, roughly 29% seen once, with less than 6% in the top ten. Material: axillary lymph node tissue. This TCR was sampled from a female donor with breast cancer. Some clones in this sample may be carry-over from other donors' samples.

For the CDR3, the DNA is TGTGTCAGTAGGAGAGGCGGGTCCCTCAATTCACCCCTCCACTTT. Translating gives CVSRRGGSLNSPLHF. The genes are TRBV19 and TRBJ1-6; no clear D gene. This CDR3 contains 15 residues. The germline V gene encodes CDR1 LNHDA and CDR2 SQIVND (reference sequence).